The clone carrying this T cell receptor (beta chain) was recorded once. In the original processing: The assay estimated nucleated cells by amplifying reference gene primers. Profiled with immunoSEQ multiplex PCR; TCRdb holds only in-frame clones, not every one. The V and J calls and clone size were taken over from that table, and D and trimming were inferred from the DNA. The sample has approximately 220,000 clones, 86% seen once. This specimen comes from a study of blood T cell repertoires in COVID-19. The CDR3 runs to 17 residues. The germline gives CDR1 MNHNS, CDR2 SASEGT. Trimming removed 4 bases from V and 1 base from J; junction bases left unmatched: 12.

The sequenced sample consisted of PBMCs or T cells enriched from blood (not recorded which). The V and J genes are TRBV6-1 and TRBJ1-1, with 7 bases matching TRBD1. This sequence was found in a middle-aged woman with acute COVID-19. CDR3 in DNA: TGTGCCAGCAGTGGGTCGTTGGCAGGGGGTCGGAACACTGAAGCTTTCTTT. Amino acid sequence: CASSGSLAGGRNTEAFF.